This passage covers 8 T cell receptor beta chains from one sample sequenced in a study of T cells in Graves' hyperthyroidism and ophthalmopathy. TCR beta CDR3 regions were amplified from RNA. The HTBI primer set was used in a first-round RT-PCR of the TCR CDR3. TCRdb ran MiXCR on the multiplex PCR reads and lists one entry per CDR3 protein. Of around 200,000 distinct CDR3 sequences in the sample, around 19% are singletons; the top ten hold about 45%. The sequencing sample was made of blood. Receptors originate from a man in his forties or fifties with Graves' hyperthyroidism.

This clonotype was seen ten or more times. The CDR3 DNA reads TGTGCCAGCAGCTTAGCGAGCAGGGGAGCTGGGAACACTGAAGCTTTCTTT. Its translation is CASSLASRGAGNTEAFF. The rearrangement joins TRBV7-9 to TRBJ1-1, with D perhaps matching TRBD1 (6 bases). This CDR3 has 17 residues. The germline CDR1 and CDR2 sequences are SEHNR and FQNEAQ (reference sequence). V was cut by 0 bases and J by 1 base, with 15 bases left in between.

The CDR3 sequence is CASSPHTELYSNQPQHF. The DNA for the CDR3 is TGTGCCAGTAGTCCACACACGGAATTATATAGCAATCAGCCCCAGCATTTT. The V call is TRBV19, the J call TRBJ1-5; D not resolved. V was clipped by 5 bases and J by 0 bases, with 17 bases between them. The CDR3 is 17 residues long. Germline CDR1 LNHDA, CDR2 SQIVND (reference sequence).

Only one count was recorded for this clonotype. The chain couples TRBV7-2 to TRBJ1-5; 10 bases agree with TRBD1. Trimming took 5 bases from V and 6 from J; bases not matched to a gene: 7. The CDR3 has 15 residues. Germline CDR1 SGHTA, CDR2 FQGNSA. As DNA, the CDR3 is TGTGCCAGCAGCAAGACAGGGGGCAAGTGTCAGCCCCAGCATTTT. It codes for CASSKTGGKCQPQHF.

V is TRBV12-3 or TRBV12-4 and J is TRBJ2-5; 7 nucleotides agree with TRBD2. The CDR3 has 14 amino acids. V was clipped by 2 bases and J by 5 bases; unmatched bases: 5. The CDR3 DNA is TGTGCCAGCAGTTTATTGGTCGGGAGGGAGACCCAGTACTTC. Translation gives CASSLLVGRETQYF.

This clonotype was counted at least ten times. The rearrangement links TRBV7-9 to TRBJ2-5; 8 positions agree with TRBD2. Trimming at V came to 2 bases and at J to 5 bases, leaving 4 bases not matched to a gene. Germline-derived CDR1 and CDR2 are SEHNR and FQNEAQ (reference sequence). This CDR3 is built from 14 residues. The chain's CDR3 is CASSLRAGVETQYF. The DNA for the CDR3 is TGTGCCAGCAGCTTAAGAGCGGGGGTGGAGACCCAGTACTTC.

This clonotype was observed many times. This sequence joins TRBV28 and TRBJ2-2; no clear D gene. The V end lost 2 bases, the J end lost 1 base, and 8 bases lay between the germline ends. The CDR3 has 15 amino acids. Germline assignment: CDR1 MDHEN and CDR2 SYDVKM. CDR3 in DNA: TGTGCCAGCAGTTTAATTCGGCAGAACACCGGGGAGCTGTTTTTT. Translating it yields CASSLIRQNTGELFF.

The chain employs TRBV7-3 and TRBJ2-7, with 9 bases fitting TRBD1. Losses at the gene ends were 4 bases for V and 5 bases for J; bases not matched to a gene: 6. In germline, CDR1 is SGHTA, CDR2 FQGTGA. The CDR3 sequence is 14 residues long. The CDR3 sequence: CASSSGTGLDEQYF. The DNA for the CDR3 is TGTGCCAGCAGCTCCGGGACAGGGCTCGACGAGCAGTACTTC.

The chain couples TRBV29-1 to TRBJ2-4; D may match TRBD1 or TRBD2 (5 bases each). CDR3 size: 14 residues. V was pared by 6 bases and J by 0 bases, with 12 bases between. Germline loops: CDR1 SQVTM, CDR2 ANQGSEA. The CDR3 coding sequence is TGCAGCGTAGGGGACCGCTTAGCCAAAAACATTCAGTACTTC. Amino acid sequence: CSVGDRLAKNIQYF.